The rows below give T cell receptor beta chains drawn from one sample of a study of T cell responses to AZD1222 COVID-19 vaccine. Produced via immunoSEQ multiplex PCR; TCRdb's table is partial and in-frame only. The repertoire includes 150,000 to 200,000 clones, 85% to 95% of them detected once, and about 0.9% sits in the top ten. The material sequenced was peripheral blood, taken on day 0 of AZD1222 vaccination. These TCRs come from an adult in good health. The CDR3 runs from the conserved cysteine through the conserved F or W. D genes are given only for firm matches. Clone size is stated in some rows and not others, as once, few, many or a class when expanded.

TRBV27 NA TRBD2 CASMSGGGFITQYF
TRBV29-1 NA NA CSALGPSSYEQYF
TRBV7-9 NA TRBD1 CASSVQGAGEKLFF
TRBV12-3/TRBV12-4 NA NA CASSLDSNEQFF
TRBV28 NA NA CASSREGWGNQPQHF
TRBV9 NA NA CASSVRRGTDTQYF
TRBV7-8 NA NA CASSFLVRAFGNQPQHF
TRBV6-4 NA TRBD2 CASSLLAATYNEQFF
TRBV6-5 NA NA CASRKTGEDEQYF
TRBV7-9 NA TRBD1 CASSLWDRVSGELFF
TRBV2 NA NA CASSRDFNYGYTF
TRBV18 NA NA CASSPGGPGTEAFF
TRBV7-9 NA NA CASSPRPGHHSSGNTIYF
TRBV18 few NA CASSPQGGYEQYF
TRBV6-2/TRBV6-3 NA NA CASSYGGLATGELFF
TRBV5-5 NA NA CASSLDLWGTEAFF
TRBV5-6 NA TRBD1 CASSPKPDRGLDGYTF
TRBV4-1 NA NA CASSQTGTLVYEQYF
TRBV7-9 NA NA CASSFSGNTGELFF
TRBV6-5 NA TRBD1 CASREGAGLEKLFF
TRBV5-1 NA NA CASSFPGREGDNEQFF
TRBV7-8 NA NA CASSLANPYGYTF
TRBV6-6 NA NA CASSYSRSEEQFF
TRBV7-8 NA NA CASSLEELSYEQYF
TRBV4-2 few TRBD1 CASSQVSDRGNSPLHF
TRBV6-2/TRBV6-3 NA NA CASSYRVNQPQHF
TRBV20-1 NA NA CSASNFGAASNQPQHF
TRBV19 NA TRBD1 CASRQHGTGGSPLHF
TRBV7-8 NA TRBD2 CASSLVGLAANEQFF
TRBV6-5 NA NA CASRTTENSNQPQHF
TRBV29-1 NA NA CSAAVEAYGYTF
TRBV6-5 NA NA CASKEGSDLPLHF
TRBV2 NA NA CASSEGQGLRSPLHF
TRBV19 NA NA CASSIGGAWGNTEAFF
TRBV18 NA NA CASSPVQGLGNTIYF
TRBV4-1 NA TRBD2 CASSQLGPGLAGNTDTQYF
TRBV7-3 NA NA CASSARSPGELFF
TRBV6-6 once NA CASNPIPSSYEQYF
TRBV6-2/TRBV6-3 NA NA CASSYPTHGYTF
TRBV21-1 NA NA CASSPSTGEKDNYEQYF
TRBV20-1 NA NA CSAREGLGQFF
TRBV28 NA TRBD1 CASSPGQGYEQYF
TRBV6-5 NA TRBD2 CASSYPAGVGTGELFF
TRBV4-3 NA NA CASSQAVQGSYGYTF
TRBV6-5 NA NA CASSSRGRTDTQYF